This T cell receptor (beta chain) is from a study of T-cell memory formation after mild COVID-19 (dated by TCRdb to the early 2020s). Broadly, across the study: TCR sequence clusters from the two donors were found to be largely donor specific. Longitudinal TCRalpha and TCRbeta repertoire sequencing tracked T-cell clones expanding and contracting after mild COVID-19 in two donors. The cohort comprised two young, previously healthy adult volunteers, one female and one male. Here is what the overall study found, with its caveats: Only a couple of mild cases were covered in the study, and larger cohorts including severe cases with pre-infection samples were considered necessary. Clones contracting from day 15 to 85 had balanced CD4/CD8 phenotypes, while a second wave expanding from day 15 to 37 was biased towards CD4+. The detection of some responding clones in pre-infection memory suggests that pre-existing cross-reactive memory T cells joined the SARS-CoV-2 response. Contracting CD4+ clones were located mainly in the CM and EM memory subsets, whereas CD8+ clones were found to be enriched in EMRA. SARS-CoV-2 specificity was not confirmed for the second-wave clones peaking on day 37.

This clonotype was observed a handful of times. The specificity of this receptor is unknown. Per-base quality was not reported, and no clone a single base away is much larger than it. TCRdb names Illumina NovaSeq 6000 as the instrument used. TCRalpha and TCRbeta cDNA libraries were constructed by 5'RACE with constant-segment primers, with sample barcodes and unique molecular identifiers being introduced. Trizol reagent was used to extract RNA from every sample. The libraries were amplified in two PCR steps, and the second step added a second sample barcode and Illumina TruSeq adapters. Sequencing of the libraries was done on an Illumina NovaSeq, producing 2 x 150 bp paired-end reads. Per the original workflow: Demultiplexing of reads and collapsing into UMI-guided consensus sequences were performed with migec v1.2.7. Using mixcr v2.1.11, the UMI consensuses were aligned to TRA and TRB V and J templates and assembled into clonotypes. Clonotypes were classified as expanded or contracted when called significant by both edgeR and NoisET, with noise models trained on biological replicates. For edgeR calls, a false discovery rate-adjusted p below 0.01 and a log2 fold-change threshold of 1 were applied. PCA with hierarchical clustering of max-normalized trajectories of the 1000 most abundant clonotypes was used as exploratory dynamics analysis. The CD4 or CD8 phenotype of responding clones was assigned using the separately sequenced CD4+ and CD8+ repertoires. TCRdb redid the processing of the public reads, applying fastp at Q25 and MiXCR, and retained in-frame beta chains. Every entry covers one CDR3 protein and lists the most common genes and DNA from its rows. These V and J calls rely on TCRdb rather than the paper's analysis. The sample contains 300,000 to 400,000 distinct CDR3 sequences, about 21% of them found a single time. The ten largest make up approximately 12% of the sample.

Ficoll-Paque density gradient centrifugation was used to isolate PBMCs. The CDR3, cysteine through phenylalanine, is 13 amino acids long. Only CDR3 DNA remains: 39 bases, in frame from the first base. The V and J ends are trimmed by 7 bases and 4 bases, leaving 13 bases between them. The chain couples TRBV12-3 or TRBV12-4 to TRBJ1-1; the D gene identity is not certain. The sequencing input was PBMCs or a T cell subset sorted from them (not recorded which). The sequence derives from an adult woman who had mild COVID-19 (a few samples of this study predate the infection). The sample titles of this study are shuffled in the database, so cell type and time point are left out; the donor was told from shared clones. In nucleotides, the sequence is TGTGCCAGCACTCAAGAGATAGCCACTGAAGCTTTCTTT. Translated, it gives CASTQEIATEAFF.